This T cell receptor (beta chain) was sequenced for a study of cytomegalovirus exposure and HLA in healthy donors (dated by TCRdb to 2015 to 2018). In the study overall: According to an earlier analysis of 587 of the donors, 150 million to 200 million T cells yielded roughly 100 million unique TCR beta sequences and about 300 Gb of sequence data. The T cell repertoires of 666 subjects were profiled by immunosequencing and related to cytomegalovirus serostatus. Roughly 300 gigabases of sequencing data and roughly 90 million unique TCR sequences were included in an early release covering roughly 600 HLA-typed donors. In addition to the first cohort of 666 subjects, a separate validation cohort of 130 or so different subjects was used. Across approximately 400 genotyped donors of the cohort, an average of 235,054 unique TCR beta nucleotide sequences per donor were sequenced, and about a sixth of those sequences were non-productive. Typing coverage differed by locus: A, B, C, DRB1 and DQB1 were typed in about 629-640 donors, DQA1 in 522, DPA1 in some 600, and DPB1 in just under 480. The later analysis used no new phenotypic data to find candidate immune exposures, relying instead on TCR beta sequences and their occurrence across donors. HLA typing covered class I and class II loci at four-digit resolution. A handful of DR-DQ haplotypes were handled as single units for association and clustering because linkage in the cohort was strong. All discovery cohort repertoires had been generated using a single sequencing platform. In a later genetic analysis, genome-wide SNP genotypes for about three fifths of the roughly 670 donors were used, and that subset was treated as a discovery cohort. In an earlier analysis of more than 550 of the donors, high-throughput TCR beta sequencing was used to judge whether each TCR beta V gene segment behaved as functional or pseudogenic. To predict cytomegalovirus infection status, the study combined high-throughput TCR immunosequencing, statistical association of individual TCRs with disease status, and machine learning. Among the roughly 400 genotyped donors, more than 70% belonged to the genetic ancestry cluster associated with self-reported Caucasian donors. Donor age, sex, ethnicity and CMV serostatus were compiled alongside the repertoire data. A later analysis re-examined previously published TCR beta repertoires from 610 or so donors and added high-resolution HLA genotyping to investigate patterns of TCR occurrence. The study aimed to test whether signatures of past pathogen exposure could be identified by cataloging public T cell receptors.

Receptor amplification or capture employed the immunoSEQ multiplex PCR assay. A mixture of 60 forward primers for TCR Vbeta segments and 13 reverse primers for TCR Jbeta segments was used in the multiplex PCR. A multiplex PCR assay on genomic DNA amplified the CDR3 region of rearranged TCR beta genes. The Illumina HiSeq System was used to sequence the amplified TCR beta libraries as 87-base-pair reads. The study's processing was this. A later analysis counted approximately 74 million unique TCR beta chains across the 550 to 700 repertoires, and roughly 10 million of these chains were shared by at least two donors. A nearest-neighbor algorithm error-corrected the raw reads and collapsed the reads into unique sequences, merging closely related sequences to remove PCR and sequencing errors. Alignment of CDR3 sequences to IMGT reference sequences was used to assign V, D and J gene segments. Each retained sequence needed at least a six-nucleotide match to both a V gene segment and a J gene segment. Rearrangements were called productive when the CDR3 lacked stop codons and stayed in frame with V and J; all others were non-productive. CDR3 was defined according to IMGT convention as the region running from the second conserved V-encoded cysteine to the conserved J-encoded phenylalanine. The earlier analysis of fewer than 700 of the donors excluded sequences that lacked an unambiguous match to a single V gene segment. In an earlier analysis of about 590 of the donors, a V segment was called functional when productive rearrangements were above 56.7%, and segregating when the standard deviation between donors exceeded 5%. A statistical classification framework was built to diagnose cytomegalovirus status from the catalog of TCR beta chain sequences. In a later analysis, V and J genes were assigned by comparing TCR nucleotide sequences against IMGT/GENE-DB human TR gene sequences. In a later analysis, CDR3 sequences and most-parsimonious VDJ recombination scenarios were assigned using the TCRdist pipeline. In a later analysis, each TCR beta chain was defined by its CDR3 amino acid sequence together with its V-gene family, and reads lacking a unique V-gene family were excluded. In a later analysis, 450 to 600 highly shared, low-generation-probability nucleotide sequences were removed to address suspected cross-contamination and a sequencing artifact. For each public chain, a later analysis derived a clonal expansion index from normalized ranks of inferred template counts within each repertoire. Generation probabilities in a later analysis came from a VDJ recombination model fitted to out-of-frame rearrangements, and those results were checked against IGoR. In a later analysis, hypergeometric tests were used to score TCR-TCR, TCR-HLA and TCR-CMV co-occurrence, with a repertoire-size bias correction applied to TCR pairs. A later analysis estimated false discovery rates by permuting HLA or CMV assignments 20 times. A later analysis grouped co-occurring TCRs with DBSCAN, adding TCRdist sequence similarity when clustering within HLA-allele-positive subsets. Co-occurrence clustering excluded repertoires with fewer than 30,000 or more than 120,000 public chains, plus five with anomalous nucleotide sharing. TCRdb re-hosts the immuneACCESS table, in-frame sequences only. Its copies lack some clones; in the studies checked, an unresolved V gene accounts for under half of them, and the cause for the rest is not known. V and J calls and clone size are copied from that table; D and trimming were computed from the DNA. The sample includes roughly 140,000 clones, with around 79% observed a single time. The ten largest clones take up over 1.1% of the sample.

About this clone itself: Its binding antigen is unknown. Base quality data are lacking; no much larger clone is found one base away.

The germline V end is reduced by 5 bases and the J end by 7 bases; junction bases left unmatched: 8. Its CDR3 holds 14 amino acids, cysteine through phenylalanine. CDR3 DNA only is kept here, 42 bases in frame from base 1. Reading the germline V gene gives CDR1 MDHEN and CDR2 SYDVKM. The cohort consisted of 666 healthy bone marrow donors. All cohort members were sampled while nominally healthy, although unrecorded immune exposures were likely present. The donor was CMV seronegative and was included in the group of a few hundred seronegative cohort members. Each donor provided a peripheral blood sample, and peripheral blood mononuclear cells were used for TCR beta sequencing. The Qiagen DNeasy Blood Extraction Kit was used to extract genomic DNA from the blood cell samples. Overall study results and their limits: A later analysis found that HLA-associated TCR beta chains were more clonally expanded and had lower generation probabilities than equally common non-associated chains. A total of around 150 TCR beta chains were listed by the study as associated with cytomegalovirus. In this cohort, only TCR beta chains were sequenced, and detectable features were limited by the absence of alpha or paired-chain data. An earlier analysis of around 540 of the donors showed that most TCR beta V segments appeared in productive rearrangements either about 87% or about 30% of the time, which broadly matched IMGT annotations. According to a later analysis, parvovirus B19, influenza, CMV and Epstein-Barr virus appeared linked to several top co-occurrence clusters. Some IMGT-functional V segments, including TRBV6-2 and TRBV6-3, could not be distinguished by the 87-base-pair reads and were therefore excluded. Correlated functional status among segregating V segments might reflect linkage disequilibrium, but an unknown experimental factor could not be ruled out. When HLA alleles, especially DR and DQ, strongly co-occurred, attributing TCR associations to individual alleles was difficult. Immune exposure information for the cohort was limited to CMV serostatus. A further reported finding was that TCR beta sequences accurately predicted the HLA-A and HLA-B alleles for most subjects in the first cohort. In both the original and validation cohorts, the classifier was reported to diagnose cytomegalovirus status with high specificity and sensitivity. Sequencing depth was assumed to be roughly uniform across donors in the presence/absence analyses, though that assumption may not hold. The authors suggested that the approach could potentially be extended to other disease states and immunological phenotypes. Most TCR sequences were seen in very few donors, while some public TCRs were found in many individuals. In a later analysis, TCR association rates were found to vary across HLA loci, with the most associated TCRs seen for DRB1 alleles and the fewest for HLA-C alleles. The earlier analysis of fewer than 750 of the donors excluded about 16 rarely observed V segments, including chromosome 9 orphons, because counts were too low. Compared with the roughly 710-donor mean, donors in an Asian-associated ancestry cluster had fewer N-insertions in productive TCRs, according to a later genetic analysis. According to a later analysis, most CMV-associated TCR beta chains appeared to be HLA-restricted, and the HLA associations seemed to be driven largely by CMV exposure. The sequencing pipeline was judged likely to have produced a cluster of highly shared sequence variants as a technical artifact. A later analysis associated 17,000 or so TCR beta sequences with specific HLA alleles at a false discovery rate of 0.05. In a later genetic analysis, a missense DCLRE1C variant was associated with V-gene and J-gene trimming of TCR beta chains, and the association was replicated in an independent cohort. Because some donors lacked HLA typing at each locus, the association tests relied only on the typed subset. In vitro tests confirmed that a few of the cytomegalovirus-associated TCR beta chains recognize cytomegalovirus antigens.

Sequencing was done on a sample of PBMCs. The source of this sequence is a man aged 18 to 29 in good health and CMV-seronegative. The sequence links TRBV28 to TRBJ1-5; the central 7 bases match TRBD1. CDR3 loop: CASSTTGRNQPQHF. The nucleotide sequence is TGTGCCAGCAGTACGACAGGGCGGAACCAGCCCCAGCATTTT.